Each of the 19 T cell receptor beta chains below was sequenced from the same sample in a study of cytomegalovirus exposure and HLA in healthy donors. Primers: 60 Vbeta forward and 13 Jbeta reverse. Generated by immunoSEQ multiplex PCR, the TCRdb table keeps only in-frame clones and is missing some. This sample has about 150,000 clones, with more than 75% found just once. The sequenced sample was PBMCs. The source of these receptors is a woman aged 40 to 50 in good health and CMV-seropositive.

The CDR3 nucleotides are TGTGCCTTCATAGCGGGTATCAGCTCCTACAATGAGCAGTTCTTC. Protein sequence: CAFIAGISSYNEQFF. J is TRBJ2-1 and V is TRBV30, with 7 bases lining up with TRBD2. The CDR3 has 15 residues. J was trimmed by 0 bases and V by 7 bases; bases with no gene match: 9. CDR1 GTSNPN and CDR2 SVGIG come from the germline V gene (reference sequence). The complete variable domain, with remaining parts taken from reference TRBV30 and TRBJ2-1, reads SQTIHQWPATLVQPVGSPLSLECTVEGTSNPNLYWYRQAAGRGLQLLFYSVGIGQISSEVPQNLSASRPQDRQFILSSKKLLLSDSGFYLCAFIAGISSYNEQFFGPGTRLTVL.

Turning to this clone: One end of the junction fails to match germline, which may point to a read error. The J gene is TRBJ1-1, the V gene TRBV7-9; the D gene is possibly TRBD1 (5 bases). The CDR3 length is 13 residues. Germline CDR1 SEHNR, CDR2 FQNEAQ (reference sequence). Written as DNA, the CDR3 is TGTTCCAGCAGCTTAAAACAGGTCACTGAAGCTTTCTTT. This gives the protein CSSSLKQVTEAFF.

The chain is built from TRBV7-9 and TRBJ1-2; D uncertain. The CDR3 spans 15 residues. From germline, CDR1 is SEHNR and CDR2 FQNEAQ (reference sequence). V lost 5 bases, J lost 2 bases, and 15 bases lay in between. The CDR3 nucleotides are TGTGCCAGCAGCCCCTGGCGGGGTAGAAACTATGGCTACACCTTC. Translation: CASSPWRGRNYGYTF.

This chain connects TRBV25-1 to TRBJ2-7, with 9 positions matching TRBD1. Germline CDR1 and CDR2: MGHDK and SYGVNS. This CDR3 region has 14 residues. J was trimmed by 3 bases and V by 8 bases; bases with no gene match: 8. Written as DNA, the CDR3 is TGTGCCAGCCAGACAGGGGGAGGATACTACGAGCAGTACTTC. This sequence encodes CASQTGGGYYEQYF.

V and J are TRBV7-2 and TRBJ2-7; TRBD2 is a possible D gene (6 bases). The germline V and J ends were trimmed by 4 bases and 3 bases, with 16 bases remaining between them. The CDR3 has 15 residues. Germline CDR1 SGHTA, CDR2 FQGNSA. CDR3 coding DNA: TGTGCCAGCAGCTCAGGTGGCGGGATGAACTACGAGCAGTACTTC. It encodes CASSSGGGMNYEQYF.

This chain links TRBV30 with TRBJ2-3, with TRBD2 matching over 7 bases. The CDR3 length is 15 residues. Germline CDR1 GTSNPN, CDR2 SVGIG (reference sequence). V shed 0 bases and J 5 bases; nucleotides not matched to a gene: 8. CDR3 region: CAWSVLGGRGDTQYF. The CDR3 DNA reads TGTGCCTGGAGTGTACTTGGCGGGAGAGGAGATACGCAGTATTTT.

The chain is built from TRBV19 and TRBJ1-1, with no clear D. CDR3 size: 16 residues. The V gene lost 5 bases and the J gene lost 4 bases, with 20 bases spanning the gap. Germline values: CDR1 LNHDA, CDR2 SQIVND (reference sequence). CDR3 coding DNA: TGTGCCAGTAGTCCTCTCGGCGGCCTGAGGGCCACTGAAGCTTTCTTT. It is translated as CASSPLGGLRATEAFF.

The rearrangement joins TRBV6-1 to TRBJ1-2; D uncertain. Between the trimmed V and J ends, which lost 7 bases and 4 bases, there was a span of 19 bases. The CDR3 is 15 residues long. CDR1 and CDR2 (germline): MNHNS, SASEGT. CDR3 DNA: TGTGCCAGCACCAGCGCGGGTAGGGATAGCTATGGCTACACCTTC. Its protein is CASTSAGRDSYGYTF.

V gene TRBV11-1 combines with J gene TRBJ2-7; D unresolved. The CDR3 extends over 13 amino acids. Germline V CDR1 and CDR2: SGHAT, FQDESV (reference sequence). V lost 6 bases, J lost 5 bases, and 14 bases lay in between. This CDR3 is CASRSIESHEQYF. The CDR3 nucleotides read TGTGCCAGCAGGTCGATAGAATCTCACGAGCAGTACTTC.

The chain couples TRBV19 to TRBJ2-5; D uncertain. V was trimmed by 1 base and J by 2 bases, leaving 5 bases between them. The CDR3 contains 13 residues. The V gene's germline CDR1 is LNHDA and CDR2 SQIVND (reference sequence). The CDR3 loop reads CASSIGQQETQYF. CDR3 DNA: TGTGCCAGTAGTATAGGCCAGCAAGAGACCCAGTACTTC.

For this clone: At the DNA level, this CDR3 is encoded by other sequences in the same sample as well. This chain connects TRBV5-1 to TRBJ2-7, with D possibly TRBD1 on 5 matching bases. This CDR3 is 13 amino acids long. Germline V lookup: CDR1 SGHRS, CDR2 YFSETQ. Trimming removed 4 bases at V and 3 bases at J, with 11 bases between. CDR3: CASSLQGGYEQYF. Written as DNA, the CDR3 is TGCGCCAGCAGCCTTCAGGGTGGCTACGAGCAGTACTTC.

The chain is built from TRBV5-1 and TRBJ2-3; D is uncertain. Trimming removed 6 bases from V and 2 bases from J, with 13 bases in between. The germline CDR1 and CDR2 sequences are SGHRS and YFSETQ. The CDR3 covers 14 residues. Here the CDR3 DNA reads TGCGCCAGCACCTCGTGGGCCCTCACAGATACGCAGTATTTT. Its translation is CASTSWALTDTQYF.

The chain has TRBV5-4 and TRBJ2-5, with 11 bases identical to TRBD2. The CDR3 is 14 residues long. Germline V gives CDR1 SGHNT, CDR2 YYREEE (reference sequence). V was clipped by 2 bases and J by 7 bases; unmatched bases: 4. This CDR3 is CASSFLAGGGTQYF. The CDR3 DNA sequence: TGTGCCAGCAGCTTCTTAGCGGGAGGGGGGACCCAGTACTTC.

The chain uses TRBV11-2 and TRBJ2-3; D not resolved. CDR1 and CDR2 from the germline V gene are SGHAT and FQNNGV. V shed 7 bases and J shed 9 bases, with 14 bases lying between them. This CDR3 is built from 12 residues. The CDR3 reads CASTSFYETQYF. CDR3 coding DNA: TGTGCCAGCACCTCTTTTTACGAGACGCAGTATTTT.

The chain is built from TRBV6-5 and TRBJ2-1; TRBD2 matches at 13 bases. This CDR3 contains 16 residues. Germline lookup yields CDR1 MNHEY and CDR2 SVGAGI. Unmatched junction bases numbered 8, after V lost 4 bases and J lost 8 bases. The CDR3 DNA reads TGTGCCAGCAGTTCCTGGACTAGCGGGAGTGGGGATGAGCAGTTCTTC. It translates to CASSSWTSGSGDEQFF.

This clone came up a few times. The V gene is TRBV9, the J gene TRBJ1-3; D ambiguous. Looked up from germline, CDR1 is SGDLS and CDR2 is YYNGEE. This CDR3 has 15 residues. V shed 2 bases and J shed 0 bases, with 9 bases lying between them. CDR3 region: CASSVSSSSGNTIYF. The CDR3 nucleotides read TGTGCCAGCAGCGTGAGTAGCAGCTCTGGAAACACCATATATTTT.

In DNA, the CDR3 is TGTGCCAGCAGCTTGCAGGAGAACACTGAAGCTTTCTTT. Translating it yields CASSLQENTEAFF. The chain employs TRBV7-6 and TRBJ1-1; D ambiguous. This CDR3 comprises 13 residues. V lost 3 bases, J lost 1 base, and 6 bases lay in between. CDR1 SGHVS and CDR2 FNYEAQ come from the germline V gene.

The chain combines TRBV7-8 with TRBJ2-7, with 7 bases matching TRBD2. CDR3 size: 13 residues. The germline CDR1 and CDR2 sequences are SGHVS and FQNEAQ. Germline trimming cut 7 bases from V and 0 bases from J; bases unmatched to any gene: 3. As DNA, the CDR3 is TGTGCCAGCAATAAGCGGGGCTCCTACGAGCAGTACTTC. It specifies CASNKRGSYEQYF.

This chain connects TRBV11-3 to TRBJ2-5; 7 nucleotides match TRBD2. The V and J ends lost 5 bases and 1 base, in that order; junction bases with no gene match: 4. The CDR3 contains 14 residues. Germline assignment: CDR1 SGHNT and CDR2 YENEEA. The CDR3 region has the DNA TGTGCCAGCAGCGTTGGGACTATCCAAGAGACCCAGTACTTC. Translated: CASSVGTIQETQYF.